The 27 T cell receptor beta chains in this list originate from one sample, sequenced in a study of shared T cell receptors in the human thymus. TCRdb's table, derived via immunoSEQ multiplex PCR, lists solely in-frame clones and lacks some. The sample has 720,000 or so clones; 70% to 90% are singletons. These same data were also listed under a study on human thymus T cells.

Sequencing was done on a sample of thymocytes. These receptor sequences come from a girl in the first two years of life with a congenital heart defect.

The J gene is TRBJ2-1, the V gene TRBV27, with a tentative D call TRBD1 (6 bases). Germline-derived CDR1 and CDR2 are MNHEY and SMNVEV (reference sequence). This CDR3 has 15 amino acids. Trimming stripped 7 bases from V and 0 bases from J, with 13 bases between. In nucleotides, the CDR3 is TGTGCCAGCAACGGGACACGAAACTCCTACAATGAGCAGTTCTTC. The encoded protein is CASNGTRNSYNEQFF.

V gene TRBV19 combines with J gene TRBJ1-5; D perhaps matches TRBD1 (5 bases). From germline, CDR1 is LNHDA and CDR2 SQIVND (reference sequence). The V and J ends lost 3 bases and 1 base respectively, with 13 bases between them. The CDR3 consists of 16 residues. CDR3 DNA sequence: TGTGCCAGTAGTATTTGTGGAGGGACCAGCAATCAGCCCCAGCATTTT. Its protein product is CASSICGGTSNQPQHF.

For the CDR3, the DNA is TGTGCCAGCAGCTTAGGGGACAGACGTGAAGCTTTCTTT. It codes for CASSLGDRREAFF. This chain joins TRBV11-2 and TRBJ1-1; 7 bases are a match to TRBD1. Per the germline V gene, CDR1 is SGHAT and CDR2 is FQNNGV. Trimming took 1 base from V and 7 from J; bases not matched to a gene: 3. The CDR3 covers 13 residues.

The V call is TRBV7-6, the J call TRBJ1-1; tentatively, D is TRBD1 (5 bases). This CDR3 spans 17 amino acids. CDR1 and CDR2 from the germline V gene are SGHVS and FNYEAQ. V lost 1 base to trimming and J lost 0 bases, with 15 bases between them. The CDR3 is CASSLEPGGEMNTEAFF. The CDR3 nucleotides are TGTGCCAGCAGCTTAGAACCGGGGGGGGAAATGAACACTGAAGCTTTCTTT.

The chain recombines TRBV27 with TRBJ2-2; a possible D gene is TRBD2 (5 bases). V lost 6 bases, J lost 3 bases, and 11 bases lay in between. Germline CDR1 MNHEY, CDR2 SMNVEV (reference sequence). This CDR3 region has 14 residues. The CDR3: CASSRGRDTGELFF. The CDR3 bases are TGTGCCAGCAGCCGGGGAAGGGACACCGGGGAGCTGTTTTTT.

The rearrangement links TRBV5-8 to TRBJ2-7; 9 bases are a match to TRBD1. The junction had 11 bases not matched to a gene; V was cut back by 5 bases and J by 2 bases. The CDR3 is 16 amino acids. Germline V CDR1 and CDR2: SGHTS, YDEGEE. The CDR3: CASSTGPRTGAYEQYF. CDR3 sequence (DNA): TGTGCCAGCAGTACAGGACCAAGGACAGGGGCCTACGAGCAGTACTTC.

The chain couples TRBV9 to TRBJ1-1, with 8 bases that match TRBD1. V gave up 0 bases and J gave up 2 bases; unmatched junction bases: 12. Germline-derived CDR1 and CDR2 are SGDLS and YYNGEE. The CDR3 is made up of 18 amino acids. Here the CDR3 reads CASSVDCTTGDLNTEAFF. CDR3 DNA sequence: TGTGCCAGCAGCGTAGATTGTACGACAGGGGACCTAAACACTGAAGCTTTCTTT.

The chain combines TRBV9 with TRBJ1-1; maybe TRBD1 (5 bases). V gave up 6 bases and J gave up 1 base, with 16 bases separating them. CDR3 length: 15 amino acids. CDR1 is SGDLS and CDR2 is YYNGEE in the germline V gene. The CDR3 spells CASTLIQVQNTEAFF. As DNA, the CDR3 is TGTGCCAGCACCCTAATACAGGTACAGAACACTGAAGCTTTCTTT.

The chain is built from TRBV29-1 and TRBJ2-3; D perhaps matches TRBD1 (5 bases). The CDR3 is made up of 17 amino acids. From germline, CDR1 is SQVTM and CDR2 ANQGSEA. V lost 1 base, J lost 0 bases, and 17 bases lay in between. This chain's CDR3 is CSVEAGYVSFSTDTQYF. The CDR3 DNA is TGCAGCGTTGAAGCAGGGTATGTGTCCTTTAGCACAGATACGCAGTATTTT.

J is TRBJ2-5 and V is TRBV4-1; the D gene is possibly TRBD2 (6 bases). Trimming left V 2 bases short and J 11 bases short, with 15 bases between. CDR1 is MGHRA and CDR2 is YSYEKL in the germline V gene. The CDR3 spans 13 residues. CDR3 in DNA: TGCGCCAGCAGCCAATATCAGGGAGGTGAGCAGTACTTC. This codes for CASSQYQGGEQYF.

The chain is built from TRBV19 and TRBJ2-7; 12 bases are a match to TRBD2. The CDR3 extends over 15 amino acids. Losses at the gene ends were 5 bases for V and 2 bases for J; bases not matched to a gene: 4. Germline CDR1 is LNHDA and CDR2 is SQIVND (reference sequence). This chain's CDR3 is CASSWTSGNPYEQYF. The CDR3 nucleotides are TGTGCCAGTAGTTGGACTAGCGGGAATCCCTACGAGCAGTACTTC. Full variable domain (remainder filled in from reference TRBV19 and TRBJ2-7): DGGITQSPKYLFRKEGQNVTLSCEQNLNHDAMYWYRQDPGQGLRLIYYSQIVNDFQKGDIAEGYSVSREKKESFPLTVTSAQKNPTAFYLCASSWTSGNPYEQYFGPGTRLTVT.

This sequence joins TRBV14 and TRBJ2-1; TRBD1 aligns across 9 bases. Germline CDR1 is SGHDN and CDR2 is FVKESK. The CDR3 sequence is 16 residues long. Trimming took 4 bases from V and 6 from J; bases not matched to a gene: 10. The chain's CDR3 is CASSPRQGEVCNEQFF. CDR3 sequence (DNA): TGTGCCAGCAGCCCAAGACAGGGGGAGGTTTGCAATGAGCAGTTCTTC.

The V call is TRBV7-2, the J call TRBJ2-1; D is undetermined. The CDR3 consists of 16 residues. The V end was cut by 0 bases, the J end by 4 bases, with 13 bases between. Per germline, CDR1 SGHTA and CDR2 FQGNSA. In DNA form, the CDR3 reads TGTGCCAGCAGCTTAGCCTATTTCGATCGATACAATGAGCAGTTCTTC. Its translation: CASSLAYFDRYNEQFF. Looking up the rest from reference TRBV7-2 and TRBJ2-1 gives the full variable domain: GAGVSQSPSNKVTEKGKDVELRCDPISGHTALYWYRQSLGQGLEFLIYFQGNSAPDKSGLPSDRFSAERTGGSVSTLTIQRTQQEDSAVYLCASSLAYFDRYNEQFFGPGTRLTVL.

V usage is TRBV28 and J usage is TRBJ1-2, with TRBD1 matching 8 bases. The CDR3 loop spans 16 amino acids. The ends lost 6 bases at V and 8 bases at J; junction bases unmatched: 17. Germline V lookup: CDR1 MDHEN, CDR2 SYDVKM. CDR3 nucleotide sequence: TGTGCCAGCAGCCCTGGGGTAGTCAGGACAGGGAGAGGCTACACCTTC. Its protein product is CASSPGVVRTGRGYTF.

This sequence joins TRBV9 and TRBJ2-2, with 12 bases that match TRBD2. Germline values: CDR1 SGDLS, CDR2 YYNGEE. The CDR3 length is 17 residues. The ends lost 2 bases at V and 4 bases at J; junction bases unmatched: 6. The CDR3, as DNA: TGTGCCAGCAGCGTGCTAGCGGGGGGGGAAGGCACCGGGGAGCTGTTTTTT. This encodes CASSVLAGGEGTGELFF.

This chain connects TRBV29-1 to TRBJ1-2; 7 bases fit TRBD1. The length of the CDR3 is 17 residues. Per the germline V gene, CDR1 is SQVTM and CDR2 is ANQGSEA. The ends lost 7 bases at V and 0 bases at J; junction bases unmatched: 17. This chain's CDR3 is CSAATGTASQANYGYTF. The CDR3, as DNA: TGCAGCGCTGCGACCGGGACAGCGAGTCAAGCTAACTATGGCTACACCTTC.

The chain has TRBV12-5 and TRBJ1-2; weak D call: TRBD1 (5 bases). The CDR3 loop spans 16 amino acids. CDR1 LGHNT and CDR2 FRNRAP come from the germline V gene. Trimming took off 5 bases at V and 0 bases at J, with 16 bases between the two ends. CDR3 sequence: CASGPPQDPANYGYTF. As DNA, the CDR3 is TGTGCTAGTGGTCCGCCACAGGACCCAGCTAACTATGGCTACACCTTC.

The chain couples TRBV5-1 to TRBJ1-6; 7 bases line up with TRBD1. Germline-derived CDR1 and CDR2 are SGHRS and YFSETQ. V gave up 0 bases and J gave up 8 bases; unmatched junction bases: 8. There are 16 residues in the CDR3. In nucleotides, the CDR3 is TGCGCCAGCAGCTTGGTGGGAGACAGGGCGGATTCACCCCTCCACTTT. It encodes CASSLVGDRADSPLHF.

The chain joins TRBV2 to TRBJ2-5, with 10 bases that match TRBD2. This CDR3 has 16 residues. CDR1 and CDR2 (germline): SNHLY, FYNNEI. Trimming cost V 7 bases and J 3 bases; bases outside gene matches: 11. The CDR3 region is CASKLQSGGVKETQYF. CDR3 nucleotides: TGTGCCAGCAAGCTACAGAGCGGGGGGGTGAAAGAGACCCAGTACTTC.

The chain recombines TRBV6-1 with TRBJ2-7, with D possibly TRBD1 on 5 matching bases. Germline-derived CDR1 and CDR2 are MNHNS and SASEGT. The V gene lost 6 bases and the J gene lost 7 bases, with 19 bases spanning the gap. CDR3 length: 14 amino acids. DNA for the CDR3: TGTGCCAGCAGGTTGCAGGGTCGGTTGGGGGAGCAGTACTTC. This gives the protein CASRLQGRLGEQYF.

V usage is TRBV15 and J usage is TRBJ2-1; weak D call: TRBD2 (5 bases). CDR1 is LNHNV and CDR2 is YYDKDF in the germline V gene (reference sequence). The V end lost 3 bases, the J end lost 4 bases, and 16 bases lay between the germline ends. The CDR3 spans 16 residues. The CDR3 DNA is TGTGCCACCAGCAGCCCGTTTCGGGGTTCATACAATGAGCAGTTCTTC. Protein sequence: CATSSPFRGSYNEQFF.

V usage is TRBV9 and J usage is TRBJ2-5; no definite D call. The CDR3 loop spans 12 amino acids. Germline V lookup: CDR1 SGDLS, CDR2 YYNGEE. The V and J ends lost 4 bases and 2 bases respectively, with 6 bases between them. The CDR3: CASSSKQETQYF. CDR3 nucleotide sequence: TGTGCCAGCAGCTCTAAGCAAGAGACCCAGTACTTC. Looking up the rest from reference TRBV9 and TRBJ2-5 gives the full variable domain: DSGVTQTPKHLITATGQRVTLRCSPRSGDLSVYWYQQSLDQGLQFLIQYYNGEERAKGNILERFSAQQFPDLHSELNLSSLELGDSALYFCASSSKQETQYFGPGTRLLVL.

The gene calls are TRBV6-5 and TRBJ1-2; the D gene is possibly TRBD1 (5 bases). The germline V and J ends were trimmed by 7 bases and 4 bases, with 19 bases remaining between them. Germline lookup yields CDR1 MNHEY and CDR2 SVGAGI. The CDR3 covers 15 residues. The CDR3: CASTRISGLIYGYTF. CDR3 nucleotide sequence: TGTGCCAGCACCCGGATTTCGGGACTGATCTATGGCTACACCTTC.

The J gene is TRBJ2-5, the V gene TRBV2, with a possible D match to TRBD2 (6 bases). CDR1 SNHLY and CDR2 FYNNEI come from the germline V gene. The ends were cut back, 5 bases at V and 3 bases at J, with 10 bases in the middle. This CDR3 is 13 amino acids long. CDR3: CASSRDSEETQYF. The CDR3 DNA sequence: TGTGCCAGCAGTCGGGACTCCGAAGAGACCCAGTACTTC.

This rearrangement joins TRBV6-1 to TRBJ2-5; 8 bases line up with TRBD1. The assigned J gene may be wrong: the sequence end matches TRBJ2-7 better. CDR1 is MNHNS and CDR2 is SASEGT in the germline V gene. The CDR3 spans 14 residues. CDR3 amino acids: CATADRAKSYEQYF. In nucleotides, the CDR3 is TGTGCCACCGCGGACAGGGCCAAGTCCTACGAGCAGTACTTC.

V gene TRBV11-2 combines with J gene TRBJ2-3; D perhaps matches TRBD2 (5 bases). The CDR3 runs 18 residues. Germline V gene lookup returns CDR1 SGHAT and CDR2 FQNNGV. Trimming cost V 2 bases and J 3 bases, with 21 bases left between them. CDR3 nucleotide sequence: TGTGCCAGCAGCTTATCCCGGCCTAGAGGGAGCGGAACAGATACGCAGTATTTT. The encoded protein is CASSLSRPRGSGTDTQYF.

This clone was counted a few times. The chain has TRBV27 and TRBJ1-5, with a possible D match to TRBD1 (5 bases). This CDR3 has 15 amino acids. Per the germline V gene, CDR1 is MNHEY and CDR2 is SMNVEV (reference sequence). With 6 bases removed from V and 4 bases from J, the gap between germline ends came to 16 bases. CDR3 DNA sequence: TGTGCCAGCAGCGCCAGGGCTACCCTTAATCAGCCCCAGCATTTT. Translated: CASSARATLNQPQHF.